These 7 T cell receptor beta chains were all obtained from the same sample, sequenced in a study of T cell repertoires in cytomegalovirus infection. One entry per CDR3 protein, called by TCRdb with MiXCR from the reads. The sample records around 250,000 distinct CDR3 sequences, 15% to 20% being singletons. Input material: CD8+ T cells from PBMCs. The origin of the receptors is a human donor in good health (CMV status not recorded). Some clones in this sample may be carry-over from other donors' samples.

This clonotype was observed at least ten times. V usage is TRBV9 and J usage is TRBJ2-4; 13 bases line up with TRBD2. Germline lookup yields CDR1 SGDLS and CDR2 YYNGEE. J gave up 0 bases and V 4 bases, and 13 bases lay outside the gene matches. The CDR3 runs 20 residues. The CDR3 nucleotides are TGTGCCAGCAGCCTGACTAGCGGGGGGCCCGGATCCCTAGCCAAAAACATTCAGTACTTC. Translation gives CASSLTSGGPGSLAKNIQYF.

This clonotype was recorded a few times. The CDR3 DNA sequence: TGCGCCAGCAGCTTGGCCGAGGTCCGCGGCTACACCTTC. Its translation is CASSLAEVRGYTF. J is TRBJ1-2 and V is TRBV5-1; D gene ambiguous. Per germline, CDR1 SGHRS and CDR2 YFSETQ. The CDR3 runs to 13 residues. Trimming cost V 0 bases and J 8 bases, with 11 bases left between them.

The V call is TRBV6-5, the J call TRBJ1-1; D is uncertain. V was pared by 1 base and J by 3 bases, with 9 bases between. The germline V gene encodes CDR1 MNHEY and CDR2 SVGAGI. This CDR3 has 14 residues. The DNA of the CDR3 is TGTGCCAGCAGTTACTGGAATCGGGACACTGAAGCTTTCTTT. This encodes CASSYWNRDTEAFF.

CDR3 nucleotide sequence: TGTGCCAGCAGCCCTTCCGGGACAGGGCCCTACTATGGCTACACCTTC. It encodes CASSPSGTGPYYGYTF. The V gene is TRBV9, the J gene TRBJ1-2; 9 nucleotides align to TRBD1. Germline V lookup: CDR1 SGDLS, CDR2 YYNGEE. V dropped 4 bases and J dropped 3; count of bases not matched to a gene: 10. The CDR3 totals 16 residues.

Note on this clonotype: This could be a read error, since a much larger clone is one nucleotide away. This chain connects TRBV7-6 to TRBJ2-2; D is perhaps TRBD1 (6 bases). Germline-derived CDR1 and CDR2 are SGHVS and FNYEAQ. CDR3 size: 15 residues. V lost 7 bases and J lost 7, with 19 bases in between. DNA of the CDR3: TGTGCCAGCACCCCTAGACAGGATTTAGTCGGGGAGCTGTTTTTT. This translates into CASTPRQDLVGELFF.

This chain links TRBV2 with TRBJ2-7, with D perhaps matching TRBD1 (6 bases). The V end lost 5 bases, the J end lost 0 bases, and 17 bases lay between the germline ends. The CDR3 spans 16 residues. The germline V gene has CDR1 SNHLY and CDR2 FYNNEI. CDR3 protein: CASSPLQGPSSYEQYF. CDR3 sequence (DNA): TGTGCCAGCAGTCCGCTACAGGGACCCTCCTCCTACGAGCAGTACTTC.

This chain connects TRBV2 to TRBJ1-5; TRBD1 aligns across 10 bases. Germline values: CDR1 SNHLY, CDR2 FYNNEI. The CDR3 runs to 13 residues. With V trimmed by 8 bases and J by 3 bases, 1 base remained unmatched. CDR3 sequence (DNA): TGTGCCAGCGGGACAGGGGACAATCAGCCCCAGCATTTT. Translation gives CASGTGDNQPQHF.